One T cell receptor beta chain is described in this entry. The data originate from a study of blood T cell repertoires in COVID-19. The overall study: COVID-19 samples collected from the United States, Italy and Spain covered acute and convalescent phases. Sources were T cells, B-cell-depleted T cells, or PBMCs; the material itself was cDNA or gDNA.

Recruited during active infection, patients (from Seattle) were subsequently followed longitudinally. Germline-derived CDR1 and CDR2 are ENHRY and SYGVKD. J gave up 5 bases and V 4 bases, and 6 bases lay outside the gene matches. The CDR3 spans 17 residues. In the original processing: From reference gene primer amplification, estimates of nucleated cell counts were derived. TCRdb keeps only in-frame clones here, not all; method: immunoSEQ multiplex PCR. V and J calls and clone size are those listed in that table; D and trimming were worked out from the DNA. The sample holds roughly 90,000 clones, over 75% seen once.

The sequencing input was peripheral blood. The gene calls are TRBV10-3 and TRBJ2-1; TRBD2 matches at 15 bases. The sequence was obtained from a woman older than 75 with COVID-19, enrolled during active disease. CDR3 loop: CAISAGLAGGLDNEQFF. In nucleotides, the CDR3 is TGTGCCATCAGTGCCGGACTAGCGGGAGGGCTGGACAATGAGCAGTTCTTC.